This record covers a single T cell receptor beta chain. V lost 0 bases and J 13 bases, leaving 13 bases between the germline ends. The CDR3 consists of 13 residues. Per germline, CDR1 LGHNA and CDR2 YSLEER. The donors were all healthy and Caucasian. The sample originates from a study of identical twins. A single record per CDR3 protein comes from TCRdb applying MiXCR to the 5' RACE reads. The table has about 240,000 distinct CDR3 sequences, 10% seen once. The sequencing sample was made of memory T cells sorted from blood. The chain couples TRBV4-3 to TRBJ2-1, with a tentative D call TRBD1 (6 bases). This clonotype originated in a man in his forties or fifties in good health. This CDR3 is CASSQDRGGRQFF. In nucleotides, the CDR3 is TGCGCCAGCAGCCAAGATCGTGGGGGCCGCCAGTTCTTC.